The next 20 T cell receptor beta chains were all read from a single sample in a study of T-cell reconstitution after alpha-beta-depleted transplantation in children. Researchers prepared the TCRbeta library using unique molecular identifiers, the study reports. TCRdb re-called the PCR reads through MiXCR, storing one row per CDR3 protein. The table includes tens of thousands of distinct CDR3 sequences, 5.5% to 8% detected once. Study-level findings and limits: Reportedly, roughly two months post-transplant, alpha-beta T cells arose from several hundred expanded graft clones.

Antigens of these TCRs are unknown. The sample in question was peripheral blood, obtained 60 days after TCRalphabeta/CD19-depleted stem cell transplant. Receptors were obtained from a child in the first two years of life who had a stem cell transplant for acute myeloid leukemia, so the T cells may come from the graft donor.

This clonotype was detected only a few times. Here the CDR3 DNA reads TGTGCCAGCAGTTTTCGAGTGCGCCAAGAGACCCAGTACTTC. Protein product: CASSFRVRQETQYF. The chain recombines TRBV12-3 or TRBV12-4 with TRBJ2-5; D gene uncertain. Trimming removed 3 bases at V and 1 base at J, with 9 bases between. The CDR3 length is 14 residues.

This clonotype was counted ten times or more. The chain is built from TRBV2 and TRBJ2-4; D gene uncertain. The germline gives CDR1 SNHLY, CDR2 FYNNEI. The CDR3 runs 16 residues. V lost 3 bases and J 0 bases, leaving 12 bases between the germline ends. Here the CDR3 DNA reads TGTGCCAGCAGTGACGGCAGCATCTTAGCCAAAAACATTCAGTACTTC. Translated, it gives CASSDGSILAKNIQYF.

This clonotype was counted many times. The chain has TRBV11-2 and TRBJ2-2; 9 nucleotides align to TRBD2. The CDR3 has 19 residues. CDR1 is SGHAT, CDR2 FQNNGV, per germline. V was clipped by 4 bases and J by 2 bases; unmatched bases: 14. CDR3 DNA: TGTGCCAGCAGCTCCCCTCCACTAGCGGGCCGACTCAACACCGGGGAGCTGTTTTTT. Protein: CASSSPPLAGRLNTGELFF.

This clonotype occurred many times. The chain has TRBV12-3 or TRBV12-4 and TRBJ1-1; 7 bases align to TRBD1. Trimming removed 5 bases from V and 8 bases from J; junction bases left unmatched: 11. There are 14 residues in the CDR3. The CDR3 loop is CASSLRGDSQEAFF. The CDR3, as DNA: TGTGCCAGCAGTCTTCGAGGGGACAGCCAGGAAGCTTTCTTT.

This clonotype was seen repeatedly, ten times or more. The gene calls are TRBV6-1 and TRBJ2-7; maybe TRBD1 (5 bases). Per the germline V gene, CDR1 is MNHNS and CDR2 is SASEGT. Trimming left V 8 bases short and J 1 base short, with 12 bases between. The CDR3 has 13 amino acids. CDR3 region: CASGAGLSYEQYF. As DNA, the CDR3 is TGTGCCAGCGGAGCAGGGTTATCCTACGAGCAGTACTTC.

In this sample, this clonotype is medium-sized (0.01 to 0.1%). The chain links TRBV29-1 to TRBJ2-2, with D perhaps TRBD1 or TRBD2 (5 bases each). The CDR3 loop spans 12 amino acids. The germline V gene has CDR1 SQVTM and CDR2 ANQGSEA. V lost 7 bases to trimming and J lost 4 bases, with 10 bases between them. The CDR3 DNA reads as TGCAGCGGGGACCGGGGCACCGGGGAGCTGTTTTTT. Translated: CSGDRGTGELFF.

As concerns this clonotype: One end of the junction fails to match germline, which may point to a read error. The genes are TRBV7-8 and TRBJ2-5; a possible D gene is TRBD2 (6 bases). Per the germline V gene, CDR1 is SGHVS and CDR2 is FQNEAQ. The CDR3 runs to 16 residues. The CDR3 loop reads CASTSDERARQETQNF. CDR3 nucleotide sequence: TGTGCCAGCACCTCGGACGAGCGGGCACGACAAGAGACCCAGAACTTC. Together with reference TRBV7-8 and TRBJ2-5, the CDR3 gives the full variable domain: GAGVSQSPRYKVAKRGQDVALRCDPISGHVSLFWYQQALGQGPEFLTYFQNEAQLDKSGLPSDRFFAERPEGSVSTLKIQRTQQEDSAVYLCASTSDERARQETQNFGPGTRLLVL.

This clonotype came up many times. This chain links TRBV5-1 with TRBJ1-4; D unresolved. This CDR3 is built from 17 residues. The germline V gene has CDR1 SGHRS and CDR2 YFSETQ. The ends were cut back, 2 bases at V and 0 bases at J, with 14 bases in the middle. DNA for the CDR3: TGCGCCAGCAGCTTTGGCTCGAAATTTACAACTAATGAAAAACTGTTTTTT. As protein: CASSFGSKFTTNEKLFF.

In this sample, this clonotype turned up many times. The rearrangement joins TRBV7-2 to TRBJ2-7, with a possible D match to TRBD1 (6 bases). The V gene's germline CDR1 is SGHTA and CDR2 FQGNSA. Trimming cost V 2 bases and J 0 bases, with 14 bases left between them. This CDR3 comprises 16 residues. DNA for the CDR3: TGTGCCAGCAGCTTATACAGGGAGTCCCCCTCCTACGAGCAGTACTTC. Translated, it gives CASSLYRESPSYEQYF.

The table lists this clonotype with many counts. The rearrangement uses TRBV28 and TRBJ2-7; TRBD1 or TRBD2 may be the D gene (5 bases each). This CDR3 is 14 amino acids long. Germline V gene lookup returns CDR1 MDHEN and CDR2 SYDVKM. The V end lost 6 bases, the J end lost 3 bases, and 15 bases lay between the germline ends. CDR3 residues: CASRPLMRGYEQYF. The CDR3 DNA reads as TGTGCCAGCAGACCCCTCATGAGGGGCTACGAGCAGTACTTC.

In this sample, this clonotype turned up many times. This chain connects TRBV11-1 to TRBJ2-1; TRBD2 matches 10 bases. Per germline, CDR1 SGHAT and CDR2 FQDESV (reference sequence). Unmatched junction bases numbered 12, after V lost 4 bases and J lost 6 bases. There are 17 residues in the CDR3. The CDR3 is CASSSLPALAGPNEQFF. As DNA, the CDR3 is TGTGCCAGCAGCTCCCTCCCGGCACTAGCGGGGCCCAATGAGCAGTTCTTC. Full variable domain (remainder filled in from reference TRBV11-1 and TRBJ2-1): EAEVAQSPRYKITEKSQAVAFWCDPISGHATLYWYRQILGQGPELLVQFQDESVVDDSQLPKDRFSAERLKGVDSTLKIQPAELGDSAMYLCASSSLPALAGPNEQFFGPGTRLTVL.

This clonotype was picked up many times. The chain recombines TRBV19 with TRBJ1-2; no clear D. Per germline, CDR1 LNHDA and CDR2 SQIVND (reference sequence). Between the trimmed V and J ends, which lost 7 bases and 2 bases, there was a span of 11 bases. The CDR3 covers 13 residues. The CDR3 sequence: CASNEGMNYGYTF. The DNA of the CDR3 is TGTGCCAGTAATGAGGGAATGAACTATGGCTACACCTTC.

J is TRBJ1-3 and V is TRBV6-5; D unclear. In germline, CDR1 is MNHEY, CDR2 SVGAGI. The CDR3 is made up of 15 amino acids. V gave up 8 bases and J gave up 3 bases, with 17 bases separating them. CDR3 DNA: TGTGCCAGCCCAGTTTCCTTCGGTTGTGGAAACACCATATATTTT. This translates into CASPVSFGCGNTIYF.

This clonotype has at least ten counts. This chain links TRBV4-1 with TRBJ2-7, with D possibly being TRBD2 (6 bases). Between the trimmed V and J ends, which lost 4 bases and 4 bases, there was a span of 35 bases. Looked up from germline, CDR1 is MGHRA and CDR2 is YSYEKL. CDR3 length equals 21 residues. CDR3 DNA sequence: TGCGCCAGCAGCCCCAAGATAGGCCGTGGGCGGGGTCTTTGGGGAATTTACGAGCAGTACTTC. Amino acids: CASSPKIGRGRGLWGIYEQYF.

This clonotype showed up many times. The CDR3 nucleotides are TGTGCCAGCAGCTTAGACATCGTATGGGACGGGGAGCTGTTTTTT. The encoded protein is CASSLDIVWDGELFF. The genes are TRBV7-8 and TRBJ2-2; D unresolved. V shed 1 base and J shed 7 bases, with 13 bases lying between them. The germline V gene has CDR1 SGHVS and CDR2 FQNEAQ. CDR3 length: 15 amino acids.

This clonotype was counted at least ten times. In DNA form, the CDR3 reads TGTGCCAGCAGCTACCATAGCGGGGGAGGTGACAATGAGCAGTTCTTC. It is translated as CASSYHSGGGDNEQFF. This chain joins TRBV11-2 and TRBJ2-1, with 9 bases lining up with TRBD2. This CDR3 has 16 amino acids. Trimming removed 4 bases from V and 5 bases from J; junction bases left unmatched: 9. Germline CDR1 SGHAT, CDR2 FQNNGV.

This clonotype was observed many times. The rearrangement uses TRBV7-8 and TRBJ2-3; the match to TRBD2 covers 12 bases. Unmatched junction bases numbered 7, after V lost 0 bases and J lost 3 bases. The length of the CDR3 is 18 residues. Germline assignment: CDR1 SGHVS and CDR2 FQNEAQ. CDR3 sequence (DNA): TGTGCCAGCAGCTTAGCGACTAGCGGGAGAGGGAAAACAGATACGCAGTATTTT. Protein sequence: CASSLATSGRGKTDTQYF.

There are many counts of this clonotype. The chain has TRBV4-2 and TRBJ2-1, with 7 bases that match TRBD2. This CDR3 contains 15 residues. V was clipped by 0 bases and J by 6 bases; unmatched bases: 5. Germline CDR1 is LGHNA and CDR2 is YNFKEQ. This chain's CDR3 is CASSQELTGGNEQFF. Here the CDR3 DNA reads TGTGCCAGCAGCCAAGAATTGACGGGGGGCAATGAGCAGTTCTTC.

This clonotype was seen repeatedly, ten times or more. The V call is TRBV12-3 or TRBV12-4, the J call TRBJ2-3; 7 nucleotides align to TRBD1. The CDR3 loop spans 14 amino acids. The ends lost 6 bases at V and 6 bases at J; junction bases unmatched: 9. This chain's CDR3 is CASSLQGRVDTQYF. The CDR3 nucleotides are TGTGCCAGCAGCCTACAGGGGAGAGTGGATACGCAGTATTTT.

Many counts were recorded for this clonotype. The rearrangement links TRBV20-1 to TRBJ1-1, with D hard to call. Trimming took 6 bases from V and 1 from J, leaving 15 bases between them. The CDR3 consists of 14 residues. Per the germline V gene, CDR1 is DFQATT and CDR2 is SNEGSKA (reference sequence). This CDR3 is CSAKWPKRNTEAFF. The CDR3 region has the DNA TGCAGTGCGAAATGGCCGAAGCGGAACACTGAAGCTTTCTTT.